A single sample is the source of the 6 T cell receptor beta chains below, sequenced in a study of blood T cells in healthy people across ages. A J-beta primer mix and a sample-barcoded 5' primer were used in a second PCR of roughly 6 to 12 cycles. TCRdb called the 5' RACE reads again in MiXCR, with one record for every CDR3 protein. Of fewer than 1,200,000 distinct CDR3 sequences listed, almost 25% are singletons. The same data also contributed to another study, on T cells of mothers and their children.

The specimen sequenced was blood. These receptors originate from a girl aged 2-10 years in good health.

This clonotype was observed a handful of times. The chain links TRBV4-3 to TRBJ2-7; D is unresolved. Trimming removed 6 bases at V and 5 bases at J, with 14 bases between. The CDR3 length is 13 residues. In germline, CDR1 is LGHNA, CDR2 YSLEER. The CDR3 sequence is CASSSDAGHEQYF. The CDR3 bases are TGCGCCAGCAGTTCAGACGCAGGCCACGAGCAGTACTTC.

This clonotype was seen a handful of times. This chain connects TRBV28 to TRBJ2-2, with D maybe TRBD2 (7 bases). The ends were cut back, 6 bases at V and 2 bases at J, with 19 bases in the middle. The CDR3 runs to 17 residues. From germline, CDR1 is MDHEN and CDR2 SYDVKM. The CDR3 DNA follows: TGTGCCAGCAGGGGAGGGACAATGGATTCCAACACCGGGGAGCTGTTTTTT. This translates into CASRGGTMDSNTGELFF.

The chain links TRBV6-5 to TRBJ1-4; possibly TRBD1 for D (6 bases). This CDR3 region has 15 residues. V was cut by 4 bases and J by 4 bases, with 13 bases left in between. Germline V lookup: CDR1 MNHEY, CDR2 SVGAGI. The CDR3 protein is CASSSSSGHNEKLFF. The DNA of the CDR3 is TGTGCCAGCAGTTCCTCCTCGGGACATAATGAAAAACTGTTTTTT.

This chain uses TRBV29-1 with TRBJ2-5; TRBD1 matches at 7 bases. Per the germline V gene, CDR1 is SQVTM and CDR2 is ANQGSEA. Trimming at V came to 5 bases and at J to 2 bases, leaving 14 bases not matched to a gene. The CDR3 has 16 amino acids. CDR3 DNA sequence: TGCAGCGTTAACGTTGTGTGGGGACAGAGTCAAGAGACCCAGTACTTC. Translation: CSVNVVWGQSQETQYF.

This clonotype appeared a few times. CDR3 amino acids: CASSPLVQGTEAFF. In DNA, the CDR3 is TGTGCCAGCTCACCACTGGTTCAGGGCACCGAAGCTTTCTTT. The V call is TRBV18, the J call TRBJ1-1; possible D gene TRBD1, 5 bases. Germline CDR1 reads KGHSH; CDR2 reads LQKENI. The V and J ends lost 1 base and 8 bases respectively, with 14 bases between them. This CDR3 region has 14 residues.

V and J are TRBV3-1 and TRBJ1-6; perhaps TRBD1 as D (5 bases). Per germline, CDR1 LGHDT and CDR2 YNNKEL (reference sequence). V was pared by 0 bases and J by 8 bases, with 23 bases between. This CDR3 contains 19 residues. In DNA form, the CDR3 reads TGTGCCAGCAGCCAAGATCCCGAGGGGTACGGACTAACCTATTCACCCCTCCACTTT. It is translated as CASSQDPEGYGLTYSPLHF.